The 9 T cell receptor beta chains below were found in one sample sequenced in a study of T cell responses to AZD1222 COVID-19 vaccine. The assay was immunoSEQ multiplex PCR, and TCRdb's table has in-frame clones only and misses some. The sample yields 80,000 or so clones, about 82% seen once. This specimen was peripheral blood, taken on day 0 of AZD1222 vaccination. These receptors were collected from an adult in good health.

The chain couples TRBV5-4 to TRBJ1-1; 7 bases align to TRBD1. Germline CDR1 SGHNT, CDR2 YYREEE (reference sequence). V dropped 4 bases and J dropped 7; count of bases not matched to a gene: 10. The CDR3 extends over 14 amino acids. This chain's CDR3 is CASSQDRYRSEAFF. DNA for the CDR3: TGTGCCAGCAGCCAGGACAGGTATCGAAGTGAAGCTTTCTTT.

The genes are TRBV9 and TRBJ2-1; a weak D match, TRBD1 (5 bases). The germline CDR1 and CDR2 sequences are SGDLS and YYNGEE. The CDR3 has 16 amino acids. V was cut by 2 bases and J by 6 bases, with 18 bases left in between. The CDR3 coding sequence is TGTGCCAGCAGCGTGCGCCAGGGTAGGGATGTCAATGAGCAGTTCTTC. Translation gives CASSVRQGRDVNEQFF.

This chain uses TRBV10-3 with TRBJ1-3; the D gene is possibly TRBD1 (5 bases). In germline, CDR1 is ENHRY, CDR2 SYGVKD. V was cut by 6 bases and J by 4 bases, with 16 bases left in between. The CDR3 runs to 15 residues. CDR3 sequence: CAISGTASEGNTIYF. The CDR3 DNA reads TGTGCCATCAGCGGGACCGCCTCGGAGGGAAACACCATATATTTT.

The V call is TRBV2, the J call TRBJ2-1; D may be TRBD1 (6 bases). CDR3 size: 14 residues. The germline V and J ends were trimmed by 5 bases and 2 bases, with 10 bases remaining between them. Germline lookup yields CDR1 SNHLY and CDR2 FYNNEI. The CDR3, as DNA: TGTGCCAGCAGTCGAAGGACAGCCTACAATGAGCAGTTCTTC. This encodes CASSRRTAYNEQFF.

The V and J genes are TRBV27 and TRBJ1-1; 7 bases are shared with TRBD1. The CDR3 is 14 amino acids. Germline CDR1 and CDR2: MNHEY and SMNVEV (reference sequence). Trimming cost V 5 bases and J 5 bases; bases outside gene matches: 8. The CDR3 bases are TGTGCCAGCAGTCCGACCCCGGGACAGACTGAAGCTTTCTTT. This gives the protein CASSPTPGQTEAFF.

The chain employs TRBV30 and TRBJ1-4; D not resolved. Trimming pared 1 base from V and 8 bases from J, leaving 11 bases between. This CDR3 has 13 amino acids. The germline V gene encodes CDR1 GTSNPN and CDR2 SVGIG (reference sequence). The CDR3 DNA follows: TGTGCCTGGAGTGCAGGAATTTGGGAAAAACTGTTTTTT. This gives the protein CAWSAGIWEKLFF. The full variable domain, completed using reference TRBV30 and TRBJ1-4, is SQTIHQWPATLVQPVGSPLSLECTVEGTSNPNLYWYRQAAGRGLQLLFYSVGIGQISSEVPQNLSASRPQDRQFILSSKKLLLSDSGFYLCAWSAGIWEKLFFGSGTQLSVL.

The chain combines TRBV6-6 with TRBJ2-5; TRBD1 agrees at 7 bases. The junction had 12 bases not matched to a gene; V was cut back by 6 bases and J by 5 bases. The CDR3 runs 15 residues. From germline, CDR1 is MNHNY and CDR2 SVGAGI (reference sequence). The CDR3 spells CASSPPDRRGETQYF. CDR3 coding DNA: TGTGCCAGCAGCCCACCGGACAGGCGAGGGGAGACCCAGTACTTC.

The rearrangement links TRBV19 to TRBJ2-2, with 7 positions matching TRBD2. Germline V gives CDR1 LNHDA, CDR2 SQIVND (reference sequence). V trimming: 6 bases; J trimming: 4 bases; junction bases outside the gene matches: 8. The CDR3 sequence is 15 residues long. Here the CDR3 reads CASSLPGLPTGELFF. The CDR3, as DNA: TGTGCCAGTAGCTTACCGGGACTACCCACCGGGGAGCTGTTTTTT.

The rearrangement joins TRBV6-4 to TRBJ2-1; tentatively, D is TRBD2 (6 bases). V gave up 9 bases and J gave up 5 bases, with 20 bases separating them. This CDR3 is built from 15 residues. CDR1 is MRHNA, CDR2 SNTAGT, per germline. The CDR3 here is CASKGEAGSNNEQFF. Here the CDR3 DNA reads TGTGCCAGTAAAGGGGAGGCGGGGAGTAACAATGAGCAGTTCTTC.